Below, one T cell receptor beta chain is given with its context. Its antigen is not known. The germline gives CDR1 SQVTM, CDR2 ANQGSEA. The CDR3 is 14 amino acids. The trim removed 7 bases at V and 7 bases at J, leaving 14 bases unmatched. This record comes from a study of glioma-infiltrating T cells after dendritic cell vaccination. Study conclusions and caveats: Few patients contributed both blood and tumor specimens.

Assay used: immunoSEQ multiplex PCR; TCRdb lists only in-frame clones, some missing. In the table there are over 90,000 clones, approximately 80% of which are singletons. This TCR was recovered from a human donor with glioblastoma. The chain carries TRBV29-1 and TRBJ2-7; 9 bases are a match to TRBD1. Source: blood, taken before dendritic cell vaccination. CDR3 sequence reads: CSATPGQGVREQYF. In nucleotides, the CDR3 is TGCAGCGCCACCCCGGGACAGGGAGTAAGAGAGCAGTACTTC.